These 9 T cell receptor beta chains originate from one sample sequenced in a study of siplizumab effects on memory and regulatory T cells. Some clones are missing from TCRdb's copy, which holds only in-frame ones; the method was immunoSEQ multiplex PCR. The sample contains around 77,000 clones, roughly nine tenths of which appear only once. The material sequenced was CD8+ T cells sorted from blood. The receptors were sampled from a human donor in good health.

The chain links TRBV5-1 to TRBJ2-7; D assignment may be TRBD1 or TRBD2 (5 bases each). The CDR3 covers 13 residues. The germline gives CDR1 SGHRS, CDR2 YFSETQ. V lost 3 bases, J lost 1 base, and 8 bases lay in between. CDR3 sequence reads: CASSWDGSYEQYF. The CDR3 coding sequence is TGCGCCAGCAGCTGGGACGGATCCTACGAGCAGTACTTC.

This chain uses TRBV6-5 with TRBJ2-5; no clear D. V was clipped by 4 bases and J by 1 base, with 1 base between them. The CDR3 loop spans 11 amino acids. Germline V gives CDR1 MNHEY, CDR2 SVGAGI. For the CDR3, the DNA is TGTGCCAGCAGTTTCCAAGAGACCCAGTACTTC. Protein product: CASSFQETQYF.

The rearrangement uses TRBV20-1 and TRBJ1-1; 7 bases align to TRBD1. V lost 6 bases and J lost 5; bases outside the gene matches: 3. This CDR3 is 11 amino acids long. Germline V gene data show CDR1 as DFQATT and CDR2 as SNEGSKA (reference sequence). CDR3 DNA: TGCAGTGCCAGGGGGGGAACTGAAGCTTTCTTT. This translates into CSARGGTEAFF.

The CDR3 nucleotides read TGTGCCAGTAGTTGGACAGGGGGCACGGAAAAACTGTTTTTT. This sequence encodes CASSWTGGTEKLFF. The chain is built from TRBV19 and TRBJ1-4; TRBD1 matches 11 bases. Germline V gene sequence: CDR1 LNHDA, CDR2 SQIVND (reference sequence). There are 14 residues in the CDR3. The trim removed 5 bases at V and 8 bases at J, leaving 4 bases unmatched.

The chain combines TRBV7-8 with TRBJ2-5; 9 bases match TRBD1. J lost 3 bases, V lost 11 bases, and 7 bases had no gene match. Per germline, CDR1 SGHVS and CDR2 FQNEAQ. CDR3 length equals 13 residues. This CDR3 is CAGGTGMEETQYF. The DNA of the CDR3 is TGTGCCGGCGGGACAGGGATGGAAGAGACCCAGTACTTC.

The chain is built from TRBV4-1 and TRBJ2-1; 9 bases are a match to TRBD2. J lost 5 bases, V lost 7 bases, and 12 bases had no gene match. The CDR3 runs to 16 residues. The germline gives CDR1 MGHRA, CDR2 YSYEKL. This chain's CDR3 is CASTDGEAGGNNEQFF. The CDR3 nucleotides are TGCGCCAGCACCGACGGAGAGGCGGGGGGGAACAATGAGCAGTTCTTC.

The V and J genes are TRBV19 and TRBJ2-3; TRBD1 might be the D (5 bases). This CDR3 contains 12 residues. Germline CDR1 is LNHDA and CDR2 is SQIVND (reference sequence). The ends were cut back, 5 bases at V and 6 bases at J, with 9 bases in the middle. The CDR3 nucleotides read TGTGCCAGTAGTCAGGGCCCCGATACGCAGTATTTT. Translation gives CASSQGPDTQYF. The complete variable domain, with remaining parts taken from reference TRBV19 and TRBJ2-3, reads DGGITQSPKYLFRKEGQNVTLSCEQNLNHDAMYWYRQDPGQGLRLIYYSQIVNDFQKGDIAEGYSVSREKKESFPLTVTSAQKNPTAFYLCASSQGPDTQYFGPGTRLTVL.

In DNA, the CDR3 is TGTGCCAGCAGCTTAGTTGATAGCGGGGACACAGATACGCAGTATTTT. Translation gives CASSLVDSGDTDTQYF. This chain links TRBV7-9 with TRBJ2-3, with 8 nucleotides matching TRBD2. The germline CDR1 and CDR2 sequences are SEHNR and FQNEAQ (reference sequence). The CDR3 runs 16 residues. With V trimmed by 1 base and J by 2 bases, 5 bases remained unmatched.

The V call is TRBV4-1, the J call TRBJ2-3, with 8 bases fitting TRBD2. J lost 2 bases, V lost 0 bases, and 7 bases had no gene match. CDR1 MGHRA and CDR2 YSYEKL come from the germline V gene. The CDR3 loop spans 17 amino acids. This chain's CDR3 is CASSQDHAGGFTDTQYF. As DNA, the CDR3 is TGCGCCAGCAGCCAAGATCATGCGGGGGGATTCACAGATACGCAGTATTTT.